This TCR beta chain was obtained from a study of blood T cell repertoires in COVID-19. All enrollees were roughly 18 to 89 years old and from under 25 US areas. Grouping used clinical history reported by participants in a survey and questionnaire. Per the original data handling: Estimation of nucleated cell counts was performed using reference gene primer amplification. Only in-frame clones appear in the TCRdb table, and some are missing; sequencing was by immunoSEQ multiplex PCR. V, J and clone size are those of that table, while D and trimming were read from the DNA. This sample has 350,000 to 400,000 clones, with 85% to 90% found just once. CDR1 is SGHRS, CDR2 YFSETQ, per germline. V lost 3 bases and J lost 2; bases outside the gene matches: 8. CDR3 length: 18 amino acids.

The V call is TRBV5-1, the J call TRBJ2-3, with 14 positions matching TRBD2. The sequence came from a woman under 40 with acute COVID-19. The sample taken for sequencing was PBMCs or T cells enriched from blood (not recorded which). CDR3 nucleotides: TGCGCCAGCAGCTATAGGACTAGCGGGGGGTTCTACACAGATACGCAGTATTTT. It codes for CASSYRTSGGFYTDTQYF.